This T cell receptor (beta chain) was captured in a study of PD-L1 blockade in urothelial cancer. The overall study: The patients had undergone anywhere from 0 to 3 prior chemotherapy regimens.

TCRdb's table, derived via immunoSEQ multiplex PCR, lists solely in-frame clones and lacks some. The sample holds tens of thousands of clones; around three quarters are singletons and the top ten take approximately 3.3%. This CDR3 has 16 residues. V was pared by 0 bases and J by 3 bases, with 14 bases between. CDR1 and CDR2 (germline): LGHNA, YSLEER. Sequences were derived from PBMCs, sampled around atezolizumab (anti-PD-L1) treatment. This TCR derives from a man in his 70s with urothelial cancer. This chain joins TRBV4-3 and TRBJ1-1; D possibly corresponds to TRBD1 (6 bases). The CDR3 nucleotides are TGCGCCAGCAGCCAAGAGGGGGCAGCAGTATACACTGAAGCTTTCTTT. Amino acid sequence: CASSQEGAAVYTEAFF.